The rows below give T cell receptor beta chains drawn from one sample of a study of T cells in Graves' hyperthyroidism and ophthalmopathy. TCRdb processed the multiplex PCR reads anew with MiXCR; each CDR3 protein has one entry. Here the sample spans around 300,000 distinct CDR3 sequences, nearly 15% being singletons. Material: blood. These receptor sequences come from a woman between 50 and 59 years old with Graves' hyperthyroidism that later progressed to Graves' ophthalmopathy. CDR3s include the opening cysteine and the closing phenylalanine or tryptophan. A D gene is named only where the DNA matches it firmly. Where a row states a size, it is once, few, many or the class of an expanded clone; other rows omit it.

D: TRBD2
V: TRBV7-9
size: .
J: TRBJ2-4
CDR3: CASSLVWRGGVWDIQYF
DNA: TGTGCCAGCAGCTTAGTTTGGCGGGGGGGCGTCTGGGACATTCAGTACTTC

D: .
V: TRBV20-1
size: few
J: TRBJ1-3
CDR3: CSARDHQGTRGNTIYF
DNA: TGCAGTGCTAGAGATCACCAGGGCACTAGAGGAAACACCATATATTTT

D: .
V: TRBV2
size: many
J: TRBJ2-7
CDR3: CASRLDLDEQYF
DNA: TGTGCCAGCAGGCTAGATCTGGACGAGCAGTACTTC

D: .
V: TRBV11-3
size: many
J: TRBJ2-3
CDR3: CASSRTASTDTQYF
DNA: TGTGCCAGCAGCCGCACAGCTTCCACAGATACGCAGTATTTT

D: TRBD2
V: TRBV4-1
size: .
J: TRBJ2-1
CDR3: CASSQDGGGGGNEQFF
DNA: TGCGCCAGCAGCCAAGATGGGGGCGGGGGGGGCAATGAGCAGTTCTTC

D: TRBD1
V: TRBV5-4
size: .
J: TRBJ1-2
CDR3: CASREPGQGFYGYTF
DNA: TGTGCCAGCAGAGAACCGGGACAGGGTTTTTATGGCTACACCTTC

D: TRBD1
V: TRBV25-1
size: few
J: TRBJ1-2
CDR3: CASRGQGAGYTF
DNA: TGTGCCAGCAGGGGACAGGGGGCTGGCTACACCTTC

D: .
V: TRBV6-1
size: .
J: TRBJ1-5
CDR3: CASSEVGMGSQHF
DNA: TGTGCCAGCAGTGAAGTTGGTATGGGGTCCCAGCATTTT

D: TRBD1
V: TRBV27
size: few
J: TRBJ1-6
CDR3: CASSLSRGPTSSPLHF
DNA: TGTGCCAGCAGTTTATCTAGGGGGCCGACTTCTTCACCCCTCCACTTT

D: .
V: TRBV20-1
size: many
J: TRBJ1-2
CDR3: CSARTDYGYTF
DNA: TGCAGTGCTCGGACGGACTATGGCTACACCTTC

D: .
V: TRBV27
size: many
J: TRBJ2-7
CDR3: CASSSWGRPYF
DNA: TGTGCCAGCAGTTCTTGGGGGAGGCCGTACTTC

D: .
V: TRBV9
size: .
J: TRBJ2-4
CDR3: CASSVEGQSTIQYF
DNA: TGTGCCAGCAGCGTGGAGGGACAATCTACCATTCAGTACTTC

D: .
V: TRBV14
size: .
J: TRBJ2-3
CDR3: CASSQGQGYTQYF
DNA: TGTGCCAGCAGCCAAGGGCAGGGATATACGCAGTATTTT

D: TRBD2
V: TRBV12-3/TRBV12-4
size: many
J: TRBJ2-7
CDR3: CASSSWTSGAYEQYF
DNA: TGTGCCAGCAGTTCCTGGACTAGCGGTGCCTACGAGCAGTACTTC

D: .
V: TRBV7-6
size: .
J: TRBJ1-4
CDR3: CASSRGSGGNEKLFF
DNA: TGTGCCAGCAGCCGTGGGTCAGGAGGGAATGAAAAACTGTTTTTT

D: TRBD2
V: TRBV18
size: many
J: TRBJ2-1
CDR3: CASSPPAGGPNEQFF
DNA: TGTGCCAGCTCACCACCTGCGGGAGGGCCCAATGAGCAGTTCTTC

D: .
V: TRBV20-1
size: many
J: TRBJ2-7
CDR3: CSAYEREQYF
DNA: TGCAGTGCTTACGAGAGGGAGCAGTACTTC

D: .
V: TRBV6-1
size: many
J: TRBJ2-5
CDR3: CASRGEETQYF
DNA: TGTGCCAGCAGGGGAGAAGAGACCCAGTACTTC

D: .
V: TRBV20-1
size: few
J: TRBJ2-1
CDR3: CSASDGDNEQFF
DNA: TGCAGTGCTAGTGACGGGGACAATGAGCAGTTCTTC

D: .
V: TRBV14
size: few
J: TRBJ2-7
CDR3: CASSQDMKVRGEQYF
DNA: TGTGCCAGCAGCCAAGATATGAAGGTTCGGGGCGAGCAGTACTTC

D: .
V: TRBV7-9
size: .
J: TRBJ2-5
CDR3: CASSFPRDGRDQETQYF
DNA: TGTGCCAGCAGCTTCCCCCGTGACGGCAGGGACCAAGAGACCCAGTACTTC

D: TRBD1
V: TRBV10-3
size: many
J: TRBJ1-1
CDR3: CAIRGQGRNTEAFF
DNA: TGTGCCATCAGAGGACAGGGCCGGAACACTGAAGCTTTCTTT

D: .
V: TRBV28
size: many
J: TRBJ2-2
CDR3: CASTTPDLANTGELFF
DNA: TGTGCCAGCACCACCCCCGACCTAGCGAACACCGGGGAGCTGTTTTTT

D: TRBD1
V: TRBV7-9
size: .
J: TRBJ1-1
CDR3: CASSPPDRWTEAFF
DNA: TGTGCCAGCAGCCCGCCGGACAGGTGGACTGAAGCTTTCTTT

D: .
V: TRBV7-9
size: many
J: TRBJ1-1
CDR3: CASSLVAGVPEAFF
DNA: TGTGCCAGCAGCTTAGTGGCAGGGGTCCCTGAAGCTTTCTTT

D: .
V: TRBV7-2
size: many
J: TRBJ2-3
CDR3: CASSSRTAWDTDTQYF
DNA: TGTGCCAGCAGCTCCCGGACGGCTTGGGACACAGATACGCAGTATTTT

D: TRBD1
V: TRBV7-6
size: .
J: TRBJ2-6
CDR3: CASSPGGPGANVLTF
DNA: TGTGCCAGCAGCCCAGGGGGCCCTGGGGCCAACGTCCTGACTTTC

D: .
V: TRBV28
size: many
J: TRBJ1-2
CDR3: CASSLWRDYGYTF
DNA: TGTGCCAGCAGTTTATGGAGGGACTATGGCTACACCTTC

D: .
V: TRBV20-1
size: many
J: TRBJ2-3
CDR3: CSASLSVDTQYF
DNA: TGCAGTGCTAGTCTAAGCGTAGATACGCAGTATTTT

D: .
V: TRBV2
size: many
J: TRBJ1-4
CDR3: CASREGIGEKLFF
DNA: TGTGCCAGCAGGGAAGGCATCGGTGAAAAACTGTTTTTT

D: .
V: TRBV3-1
size: .
J: TRBJ2-5
CDR3: CASSQVRAYQETQYF
DNA: TGTGCCAGCAGCCAGGTCAGGGCCTACCAAGAGACCCAGTACTTC

D: TRBD2
V: TRBV19
size: few
J: TRBJ2-1
CDR3: CASSPGLAGATGGAYNEQFF
DNA: TGTGCCAGTAGTCCTGGACTAGCGGGAGCAACGGGTGGGGCCTACAATGAGCAGTTCTTC

D: TRBD1
V: TRBV5-1
size: many
J: TRBJ1-6
CDR3: CASTEQGDNSPLHF
DNA: TGCGCCAGCACGGAGCAGGGGGATAATTCACCCCTCCACTTT

D: .
V: TRBV11-2
size: many
J: TRBJ2-3
CDR3: CASTSVGDTQYF
DNA: TGTGCCAGCACCTCCGTGGGGGATACGCAGTATTTT

D: TRBD1
V: TRBV20-1
size: .
J: TRBJ1-5
CDR3: CSASFPSGQGVHSNQPQHF
DNA: TGCAGTGCTAGTTTCCCCTCGGGACAGGGGGTACATAGCAATCAGCCCCAGCATTTT

D: .
V: TRBV20-1
size: .
J: TRBJ1-2
CDR3: CNAPGEGENRGYTF
DNA: TGCAATGCTCCCGGGGAGGGGGAGAATCGTGGCTACACCTTC